The 29 T cell receptor beta chains in this list originate from one sample, sequenced in a study of OX40 agonist ivuxolimab in advanced cancers. The protocol was immunoSEQ multiplex PCR, while the TCRdb copy is restricted to in-frame clones and leaves out a portion. Of 75,000 to 100,000 clones in the sample, less than 85% are singletons; the top ten hold under 7%. The starting material was CD4+ or CD8+ T cells sorted from blood, obtained in a trial of the OX40 agonist ivuxolimab. These receptors all come from an adult with an advanced solid tumor such as melanoma, head and neck, liver or kidney cancer.

The gene calls are TRBV6-6 and TRBJ2-5; perhaps TRBD1 as D (5 bases). V lost 7 bases and J lost 5, with 14 bases in between. This CDR3 spans 13 amino acids. Germline V lookup: CDR1 MNHNY, CDR2 SVGAGI (reference sequence). The CDR3 DNA is TGTGCCAGCACATCAGGGAAGGGGGAGACCCAGTACTTC. This translates into CASTSGKGETQYF.

This clone appeared once. The chain links TRBV15 to TRBJ1-1; 7 bases match TRBD1. The CDR3 loop spans 16 amino acids. Germline V gene data show CDR1 as LNHNV and CDR2 as YYDKDF (reference sequence). V lost 3 bases, J lost 1 base, and 8 bases stayed unmatched. CDR3 coding DNA: TGTGCCACCAGCAGGACTAAGGGACAGTCGAACACTGAAGCTTTCTTT. This sequence encodes CATSRTKGQSNTEAFF.

The chain joins TRBV12-5 to TRBJ1-2, with 7 bases fitting TRBD1. The CDR3 runs to 15 residues. CDR1 and CDR2 from the germline V gene are LGHNT and FRNRAP. Trimming removed 2 bases from V and 4 bases from J; junction bases left unmatched: 7. CDR3 bases: TGTGCTAGTGGTTTGACAGGGGCGCTCCCCTATGGCTACACCTTC. This codes for CASGLTGALPYGYTF.

The chain recombines TRBV6-1 with TRBJ2-3; D is possibly TRBD1 (6 bases). With 7 bases removed from V and 2 bases from J, the gap between germline ends came to 10 bases. The CDR3 sequence is 13 residues long. Germline-derived CDR1 and CDR2 are MNHNS and SASEGT. CDR3: CASKGGNTDTQYF. DNA of the CDR3: TGTGCCAGCAAAGGGGGTAACACAGATACGCAGTATTTT.

This chain links TRBV5-8 with TRBJ1-6; D is uncertain. Trimming shortened V by 1 base and J by 3 bases, and 14 bases separated the two germline ends. This CDR3 contains 17 residues. Germline loops: CDR1 SGHTS, CDR2 YDEGEE. CDR3 region: CASSLTGRAHYNSPLHF. The CDR3 DNA follows: TGTGCCAGCAGCTTGACCGGTCGAGCACACTATAATTCACCCCTCCACTTT.

CDR3 residues: CASSDNRESKLFF. For the CDR3, the DNA is TGTGCCAGCAGTGACAACCGGGAGTCAAAACTGTTTTTT. This chain connects TRBV2 to TRBJ1-4; D unclear. V lost 3 bases and J 10 bases, leaving 12 bases between the germline ends. CDR3 length equals 13 residues. CDR1 is SNHLY and CDR2 is FYNNEI in the germline V gene.

This clone was seen ten or more times. The rearrangement uses TRBV4-3 and TRBJ2-7; 7 positions match TRBD2. CDR3 size: 15 residues. Germline V gene lookup returns CDR1 LGHNA and CDR2 YSLEER. J lost 3 bases, V lost 0 bases, and 5 bases had no gene match. The CDR3 reads CASSQEGRGDYEQYF. The CDR3, as DNA: TGCGCCAGCAGCCAAGAAGGACGGGGGGACTACGAGCAGTACTTC.

The chain uses TRBV2 and TRBJ2-3; 15 bases are a match to TRBD2. Germline V gene data show CDR1 as SNHLY and CDR2 as FYNNEI. This CDR3 has 16 amino acids. The junction had 6 bases not matched to a gene; V was cut back by 5 bases and J by 6 bases. CDR3 loop: CASSPGLAGGPDTQYF. CDR3 bases: TGTGCCAGCAGTCCTGGACTAGCGGGAGGGCCGGATACGCAGTATTTT. The variable domain in full, with the rest retrieved from reference TRBV2 and TRBJ2-3, is EPEVTQTPSHQVTQMGQEVILRCVPISNHLYFYWYRQILGQKVEFLVSFYNNEISEKSEIFDDQFSVERPDGSNFTLKIRSTKLEDSAMYFCASSPGLAGGPDTQYFGPGTRLTVL.

The CDR3 DNA is TGTGCCAGCAGCATACCCCGGGACAGGGCTCGGAATGAGCAGTTCTTC. This codes for CASSIPRDRARNEQFF. The chain combines TRBV7-9 with TRBJ2-1; 9 bases fit TRBD1. J lost 7 bases, V lost 5 bases, and 12 bases had no gene match. This CDR3 spans 16 amino acids. Germline V gives CDR1 SEHNR, CDR2 FQNEAQ (reference sequence). Full variable domain (missing parts from reference TRBV7-9 and TRBJ2-1): DTGVSQNPRHKITKRGQNVTFRCDPISEHNRLYWYRQTLGQGPEFLTYFQNEAQLEKSRLLSDRFSAERPKGSFSTLEIQRTEQGDSAMYLCASSIPRDRARNEQFFGPGTRLTVL.

V usage is TRBV30 and J usage is TRBJ2-2; D gene unclear. Germline CDR1 reads GTSNPN; CDR2 reads SVGIG (reference sequence). V was clipped by 7 bases and J by 2 bases, with 14 bases between them. The CDR3 is 14 residues long. The CDR3 is CASETVHNTGELFF. The CDR3 nucleotides are TGTGCCTCCGAGACTGTACACAACACCGGGGAGCTGTTTTTT.

The rearrangement uses TRBV27 and TRBJ2-1; D could derive from TRBD1 or TRBD2 (7 bases each). The V gene's germline CDR1 is MNHEY and CDR2 SMNVEV (reference sequence). The CDR3 runs to 15 residues. V was cut by 5 bases and J by 4 bases, with 15 bases left in between. CDR3 coding DNA: TGTGCCAGCAGTCCCAGGGGGGGTATTTACAATGAGCAGTTCTTC. This translates into CASSPRGGIYNEQFF.

The sample holds a few counts of this clone. V gene TRBV5-6 combines with J gene TRBJ1-2; a possible D gene is TRBD1 (5 bases). The length of the CDR3 is 13 residues. The V and J ends lost 4 bases and 6 bases respectively, with 13 bases between them. Germline assignment: CDR1 SGHDT and CDR2 YYEEEE. Here the CDR3 reads CASSPGTGDGYTF. The CDR3 DNA reads as TGTGCCAGCAGCCCTGGGACCGGCGATGGCTACACCTTC. Full variable domain (rest looked up from reference TRBV5-6 and TRBJ1-2): DAGVTQSPTHLIKTRGQQVTLRCSPKSGHDTVSWYQQALGQGPQFIFQYYEEEERQRGNFPDRFSGHQFPNYSSELNVNALLLGDSALYLCASSPGTGDGYTFGSGTRLTVV.

The V and J genes are TRBV6-5 and TRBJ2-7; tentative D call: TRBD2 (7 bases). V was shortened by 10 bases and J by 5 bases, with 24 bases between the two germline ends. The CDR3 runs 15 residues. Germline CDR1 reads MNHEY; CDR2 reads SVGAGI. CDR3 nucleotides: TGTGCCACTCACCGGGGGGCGGGATTCCTCGACGAGCAGTACTTC. It specifies CATHRGAGFLDEQYF.

The gene calls are TRBV9 and TRBJ2-7; TRBD2 matches at 11 bases. Germline V gene sequence: CDR1 SGDLS, CDR2 YYNGEE. J gave up 6 bases and V 2 bases, and 4 bases lay outside the gene matches. The length of the CDR3 is 14 residues. CDR3 sequence reads: CASSVGTSGVEQYF. The CDR3 DNA reads TGTGCCAGCAGCGTCGGGACTAGCGGCGTCGAGCAGTACTTC.

The gene calls are TRBV15 and TRBJ2-7; D might be TRBD1 (5 bases). Germline V gene lookup returns CDR1 LNHNV and CDR2 YYDKDF (reference sequence). Trimming cost V 0 bases and J 3 bases, with 12 bases left between them. The CDR3 covers 15 residues. In DNA form, the CDR3 reads TGTGCCACCAGCAGAGAAGGACACCCCAGCTACGAGCAGTACTTC. Translating it yields CATSREGHPSYEQYF.

This chain uses TRBV5-1 with TRBJ2-4; 9 bases are a match to TRBD1. The length of the CDR3 is 17 residues. Trimming removed 4 bases from V and 2 bases from J; junction bases left unmatched: 10. Germline CDR1 reads SGHRS; CDR2 reads YFSETQ. This CDR3 reads CASSRRDRDASKNIQYF. The CDR3 region has the DNA TGCGCCAGCAGCCGCAGGGACAGGGATGCGTCCAAAAACATTCAGTACTTC.

This chain uses TRBV5-1 with TRBJ2-7; possible D gene TRBD2, 6 bases. This CDR3 has 13 residues. Trimming took off 3 bases at V and 6 bases at J, with 13 bases between the two ends. Germline-derived CDR1 and CDR2 are SGHRS and YFSETQ. CDR3 loop: CASSWDFWVEQYF. For the CDR3, the DNA is TGCGCCAGCAGCTGGGACTTCTGGGTCGAGCAGTACTTC.

This clone was found a few times. The V and J genes are TRBV25-1 and TRBJ2-3, with D possibly called TRBD1 or TRBD2 (7 bases each). Germline V gene lookup returns CDR1 MGHDK and CDR2 SYGVNS. CDR3 length: 16 residues. The V and J ends lost 7 bases and 5 bases respectively, with 22 bases between them. CDR3 sequence reads: CASTRSGRGPGDTQYF. CDR3 sequence (DNA): TGTGCCAGCACCCGAAGTGGGAGGGGGCCGGGAGATACGCAGTATTTT. Complete variable domain (other parts from reference TRBV25-1 and TRBJ2-3): EADIYQTPRYLVIGTGKKITLECSQTMGHDKMYWYQQDPGMELHLIHYSYGVNSTEKGDLSSESTVSRIRTEHFPLTLESARPSHTSQYLCASTRSGRGPGDTQYFGPGTRLTVL.

V is TRBV6-1 and J is TRBJ1-1; D is undetermined. Germline V CDR1 and CDR2: MNHNS, SASEGT. The CDR3 runs to 15 residues. V gave up 1 base and J gave up 5 bases, with 14 bases separating them. CDR3 bases: TGTGCCAGCAGTGAAGAGGAAGGAGGTGGAACTGAAGCTTTCTTT. This sequence encodes CASSEEEGGGTEAFF.

This chain connects TRBV29-1 to TRBJ1-2; 12 nucleotides agree with TRBD1. This CDR3 region has 14 residues. Germline trimming cut 7 bases from V and 4 bases from J; bases unmatched to any gene: 7. Germline V lookup: CDR1 SQVTM, CDR2 ANQGSEA. CDR3 region: CSAGGQGASYGYTF. The DNA for the CDR3 is TGCAGCGCCGGGGGACAGGGGGCGTCCTATGGCTACACCTTC. Full variable domain (missing parts from reference TRBV29-1 and TRBJ1-2): SAVISQKPSRDICQRGTSLTIQCQVDSQVTMMFWYRQQPGQSLTLIATANQGSEATYESGFVIDKFPISRPNLTFSTLTVSNMSPEDSSIYLCSAGGQGASYGYTFGSGTRLTVV.

The chain uses TRBV4-1 and TRBJ2-3; 8 bases are shared with TRBD2. The germline CDR1 and CDR2 sequences are MGHRA and YSYEKL. CDR3 length: 17 amino acids. J lost 5 bases, V lost 0 bases, and 10 bases had no gene match. This chain's CDR3 is CASSQDIGRGARDTQYF. CDR3 in DNA: TGCGCCAGCAGCCAAGATATCGGGCGGGGGGCAAGAGATACGCAGTATTTT.

In DNA form, the CDR3 reads TGCGCCAGCAGCTTGTCAGGGGCCGTGATCCACGAGCAGTACTTC. Translation: CASSLSGAVIHEQYF. The genes are TRBV5-1 and TRBJ2-7; possible D gene TRBD1, 6 bases. Germline V gives CDR1 SGHRS, CDR2 YFSETQ. Trimming cost V 1 base and J 5 bases, with 16 bases left between them. The CDR3 loop spans 15 amino acids.

In DNA form, the CDR3 reads TGTGCCAGCAGCTCACGGACTAGCGGGGTCTACGAGCAGTACTTC. Protein sequence: CASSSRTSGVYEQYF. This chain links TRBV6-1 with TRBJ2-7; 12 nucleotides align to TRBD2. J gave up 3 bases and V 6 bases, and 6 bases lay outside the gene matches. Per germline, CDR1 MNHNS and CDR2 SASEGT. There are 15 residues in the CDR3.

This sequence joins TRBV27 and TRBJ1-4, with a weak D call TRBD1 (5 bases). Germline V gene sequence: CDR1 MNHEY, CDR2 SMNVEV (reference sequence). The CDR3 loop spans 16 amino acids. V shed 3 bases and J shed 0 bases, with 11 bases lying between them. The CDR3 DNA is TGTGCCAGCAGTTTCGAACGGGGGGCAACTAATGAAAAACTGTTTTTT. This gives the protein CASSFERGATNEKLFF.

The chain employs TRBV2 and TRBJ2-5, with a weak D call TRBD2 (5 bases). With 0 bases removed from V and 7 bases from J, the gap between germline ends came to 15 bases. The CDR3 sequence is 15 residues long. Germline V gene data show CDR1 as SNHLY and CDR2 as FYNNEI. This CDR3 is CASSEAQGERVTQYF. In DNA form, the CDR3 reads TGTGCCAGCAGTGAAGCGCAAGGAGAGAGGGTGACCCAGTACTTC.

The genes are TRBV15 and TRBJ2-1; 10 nucleotides line up with TRBD2. The CDR3 loop spans 15 amino acids. In germline, CDR1 is LNHNV, CDR2 YYDKDF (reference sequence). V shed 1 base and J 7 bases; nucleotides not matched to a gene: 4. The CDR3 nucleotides read TGTGCCACCAGCAGAGTTTCTAGCGGGGGAAATGAGCAGTTCTTC. It translates to CATSRVSSGGNEQFF.

The genes are TRBV27 and TRBJ1-2; 8 bases line up with TRBD1. Germline trimming cut 4 bases from V and 8 bases from J; bases unmatched to any gene: 12. The CDR3 is 15 amino acids. The germline gives CDR1 MNHEY, CDR2 SMNVEV (reference sequence). CDR3: CASSSDNRGLSGYTF. The CDR3 region has the DNA TGTGCCAGCAGTTCCGACAACAGGGGGTTGAGCGGCTACACCTTC.

V is TRBV6-4 and J is TRBJ2-6, with D perhaps matching TRBD1 (5 bases). Germline CDR1 MRHNA, CDR2 SNTAGT. The V and J ends lost 3 bases and 3 bases respectively, with 6 bases between them. This CDR3 spans 14 amino acids. CDR3 coding DNA: TGTGCCAGCAGTGAAACAGGTGGGGCCAACGTCCTGACTTTC. This gives the protein CASSETGGANVLTF.

This chain joins TRBV6-5 and TRBJ2-7; D is uncertain. V was trimmed by 7 bases and J by 1 base, leaving 11 bases between them. The CDR3 consists of 13 residues. Germline V gives CDR1 MNHEY, CDR2 SVGAGI. The CDR3 loop is CASTVGSSYEQYF. The DNA of the CDR3 is TGTGCCAGCACCGTGGGCAGTTCCTACGAGCAGTACTTC.